The rows below give T cell receptor beta chains drawn from one sample of a study of blood T cell repertoires in COVID-19. The repertoire was sequenced with immunoSEQ multiplex PCR; TCRdb's copy has only in-frame clones and lacks some. Altogether just over 150,000 clones are present, over 85% being singletons, with the ten largest covering roughly 4.8%. The sample consisted of peripheral blood. The receptors were sampled from a woman in her 50s with acute or convalescent COVID-19. The CDR3 runs from the conserved cysteine through the conserved F or W. A D gene is named only where the DNA matches it firmly. Clone size is not always given. Where it is, it says once, few, many or a class for expanded clones.

CDR3aa	CDR3nt	d_gene	abundance	v_gene	j_gene
CASMTRQGGANTGELFF	TGCGCCAGCATGACGAGACAGGGGGGAGCGAACACCGGGGAGCTGTTTTTT	TRBD1	-	TRBV10-2	TRBJ2-2
CASSPDRLLSYNEQFF	TGTGCCAGCAGCCCAGACAGGTTACTCTCCTACAATGAGCAGTTCTTC	-	-	TRBV7-2	TRBJ2-1
CAISGTETSGRVEETQYF	TGTGCCATCAGTGGGACAGAGACTAGCGGGAGAGTCGAGGAGACCCAGTACTTC	TRBD2	-	TRBV10-3	TRBJ2-5
CASSYSGATHYEQYF	TGTGCCAGCTCATACTCAGGGGCGACCCACTACGAGCAGTACTTC	-	-	TRBV18	TRBJ2-7
CSVEGQGEYGYTF	TGCAGCGTTGAAGGACAGGGAGAATATGGCTACACCTTC	TRBD1	-	TRBV29-1	TRBJ1-2
CASTLLGGLNTEAFF	TGTGCCAGCACCCTATTGGGGGGGCTGAACACTGAAGCTTTCTTT	-	-	TRBV5-4	TRBJ1-1
CASSLNREAEQYF	TGTGCCAGCAGCTTAAACAGGGAAGCCGAGCAGTACTTC	-	-	TRBV7-3	TRBJ2-7
CASSSRGRNSPLHF	TGTGCCAGCAGTTCCAGGGGGCGAAATTCACCCCTCCACTTT	TRBD1	-	TRBV28	TRBJ1-6
CASSLDPERYTGELFF	TGTGCCAGCAGCTTGGACCCGGAGCGATACACCGGGGAGCTGTTTTTT	-	-	TRBV5-8	TRBJ2-2
CASSQTIAGGGETQYF	TGCGCCAGCAGCCAAACTATAGCGGGGGGGGGAGAGACCCAGTACTTC	TRBD2	-	TRBV4-1	TRBJ2-5
CASSQTGNTEAFF	TGTGCCAGCAGCCAAACAGGGAACACTGAAGCTTTCTTT	-	-	TRBV11-2	TRBJ1-1
CASSYQQGGAFF	TGTGCCAGCAGCTACCAACAGGGAGGGGCTTTCTTT	-	-	TRBV7-9	TRBJ1-1
CASGLAEASEAFF	TGTGCTAGTGGTTTGGCTGAAGCCTCTGAAGCTTTCTTT	-	-	TRBV12-5	TRBJ1-1
CASTPGSQPQHF	TGTGCCAGTACCCCGGGAAGTCAGCCCCAGCATTTT	-	-	TRBV19	TRBJ1-5
CASSASERETQYF	TGTGCCAGCAGCGCTAGCGAGAGAGAGACCCAGTACTTC	-	-	TRBV6-2/TRBV6-3	TRBJ2-5
CASSLEGGGGGYTF	TGTGCCAGCAGCTTAGAAGGGGGCGGTGGAGGCTACACCTTC	TRBD1	-	TRBV7-2	TRBJ1-2
CATTRERLAGDVDTQYF	TGTGCCACCACCAGGGAGAGACTAGCGGGGGATGTAGATACGCAGTATTTT	TRBD2	-	TRBV15	TRBJ2-3
CASSPTGQGNYGYTF	TGTGCCAGCTCACCAACCGGGCAGGGCAACTATGGCTACACCTTC	-	-	TRBV18	TRBJ1-2
CASSIAGVGTGANVLTF	TGTGCCAGTAGTATAGCGGGGGTAGGGACTGGGGCCAACGTCCTGACTTTC	-	-	TRBV19	TRBJ2-6
CASSPGLAGVHEQFF	TGTGCCAGCAGCCCAGGGTTAGCGGGAGTGCATGAGCAGTTCTTC	TRBD2	once	TRBV7-9	TRBJ2-1
CASSLGGGAGDTQYF	TGTGCCAGCAGCTTAGGCGGGGGGGCGGGGGATACGCAGTATTTT	TRBD2	-	TRBV11-2	TRBJ2-3
CAISESRTGSEKLFF	TGTGCCATCAGTGAGTCGCGGACAGGGAGTGAAAAACTGTTTTTT	TRBD1	-	TRBV10-3	TRBJ1-4
CSARGEGTQYF	TGCAGTGCTAGAGGGGAGGGTACGCAGTATTTT	TRBD2	-	TRBV20-1	TRBJ2-3